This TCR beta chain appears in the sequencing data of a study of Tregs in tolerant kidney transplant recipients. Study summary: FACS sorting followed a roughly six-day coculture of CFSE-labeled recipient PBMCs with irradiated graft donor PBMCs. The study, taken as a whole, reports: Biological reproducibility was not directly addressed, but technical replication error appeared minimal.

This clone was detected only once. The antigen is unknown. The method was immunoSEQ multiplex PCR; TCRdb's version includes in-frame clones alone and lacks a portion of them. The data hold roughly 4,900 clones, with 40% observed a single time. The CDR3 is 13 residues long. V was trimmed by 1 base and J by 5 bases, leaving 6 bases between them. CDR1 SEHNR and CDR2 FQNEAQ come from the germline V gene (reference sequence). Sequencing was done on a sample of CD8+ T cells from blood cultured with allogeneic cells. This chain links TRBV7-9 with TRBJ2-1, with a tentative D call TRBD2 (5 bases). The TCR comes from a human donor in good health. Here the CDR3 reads CASSLVGDNEQFF. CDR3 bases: TGTGCCAGCAGCTTAGTCGGGGACAATGAGCAGTTCTTC.